This entry features one TCR beta chain sequence. Its matching antigen is unknown. Germline CDR1 is KGHSH and CDR2 is LQKENI. V gave up 3 bases and J gave up 7 bases, with 21 bases separating them. The CDR3 contains 17 residues. The data derive from a study of shared clonotypes between healthy human individuals. The study's findings and limits: The study generally estimated greater richness for naive than memory subsets.

The CD4+ fraction was divided into a CD45RA+ naive subset and a CD45RA-negative memory subset. As processed by the authors: Junction-only sequences without quality scores were provided by ImmunoSEQ, so filtering was different. Data came from immunoSEQ multiplex PCR; TCRdb stores just in-frame clones and leaves some out. V, J and clone size reflect that table, while D and trimming were determined from the DNA. In the table there are under 600,000 clones, roughly 95% of which are singletons. The source is a woman aged 25-40 years in good health. This sequence joins TRBV18 and TRBJ1-4, with no clear D. Material for sequencing was naive CD4+ T cells sorted from blood. Subset in this sample: CD45RA+ positively selected. The CDR3 DNA is TGTGCCAGCTCACCCAATACGGCAGGCGCAGAGGGTGAAAAACTGTTTTTT. Protein product: CASSPNTAGAEGEKLFF.